Listed below are T cell receptor beta chains from one sample, sequenced in a study of blood T cells in healthy people across ages. MiXCR was run by TCRdb on the 5' RACE reads, yielding one entry per CDR3 protein. Among 650,000 to 800,000 distinct CDR3 sequences, under 45% were seen once, and the ten largest hold roughly a fifth. Sequenced input: blood. The receptors were sampled from a man aged 55 to 69 in good health. Each CDR3 is given with its conserved first and last residue. The D gene is left open where the match is weak. Clone size is not always given. Where it is, it says once, few, many or a class for expanded clones.

CDR3 DNA: TGTGCCAGCAGCTTCCCCGGACAGGGCAGCGATGAAAAACTGTTTTTT
CDR3 protein: CASSFPGQGSDEKLFF
clone size: .
V gene: TRBV7-2
CDR3 length: 16
J gene: TRBJ1-4
D gene: TRBD1

CDR3 DNA: TGCAGCGCTGATGGAAACACAGATACGCAGTATTTT
CDR3 protein: CSADGNTDTQYF
clone size: few
V gene: TRBV29-1
CDR3 length: 12
J gene: TRBJ2-3
D gene: .

CDR3 DNA: TGTGCCACCTACATGGGGGCCCCCTCCTACGAGCAGTACTTC
CDR3 protein: CATYMGAPSYEQYF
clone size: .
V gene: TRBV6-6
CDR3 length: 14
J gene: TRBJ2-7
D gene: .

CDR3 DNA: TGTGCCAGCAGGAACAGGGTTATAACCGATTCACCCCTCCACTTT
CDR3 protein: CASRNRVITDSPLHF
clone size: .
V gene: TRBV3-1
CDR3 length: 15
J gene: TRBJ1-6
D gene: .

CDR3 DNA: TGTGCCAGCAGCTTAGCCACCCGGGCGACCGAGAGTGTCTACACCTTC
CDR3 protein: CASSLATRATESVYTF
clone size: .
V gene: TRBV7-6
CDR3 length: 16
J gene: TRBJ1-2
D gene: .

CDR3 DNA: TGTGCCAGCAGCCCTGCCATCGGTCACTTGAGGAACACTGAAGCTTTCTTT
CDR3 protein: CASSPAIGHLRNTEAFF
clone size: few
V gene: TRBV14
CDR3 length: 17
J gene: TRBJ1-1
D gene: .

CDR3 DNA: TGTGCCATCAGCGGACATAACCAAGGACAGACGAACACTGAAGCTTTCTTT
CDR3 protein: CAISGHNQGQTNTEAFF
clone size: few
V gene: TRBV10-3
CDR3 length: 17
J gene: TRBJ1-1
D gene: .

CDR3 DNA: TGCAGTGCTAGAGTGGGGGCTGCTTACGAGCAGTACTTC
CDR3 protein: CSARVGAAYEQYF
clone size: .
V gene: TRBV20-1
CDR3 length: 13
J gene: TRBJ2-7
D gene: .

CDR3 DNA: TGTGCCAGCAAGGCCAGCCCGAACACCGGGGAGCTGTTTTTT
CDR3 protein: CASKASPNTGELFF
clone size: .
V gene: TRBV6-4
CDR3 length: 14
J gene: TRBJ2-2
D gene: .

CDR3 DNA: TGTGCCAGCGAGTCGCGGGGTTCGGGGGATGAGCAGTTCTTC
CDR3 protein: CASESRGSGDEQFF
clone size: .
V gene: TRBV25-1
CDR3 length: 14
J gene: TRBJ2-1
D gene: .